The source of this T cell receptor beta chain is a study of spatial heterogeneity in lung cancer. Each molecule of TCR cDNA was tagged with one unique molecular identifier. TCRdb passed the 5' RACE reads through MiXCR, listing each CDR3 protein once. The sample records 40,000 to 45,000 distinct CDR3 sequences, approximately 6.3% being singletons. Trimming took 7 bases from V and 2 from J, leaving 18 bases between them. The CDR3 totals 15 residues. The germline CDR1 and CDR2 sequences are LGHNA and YNFKEQ. This clonotype showed up just a few times. This sample's time point: sample taken at primary tumor resection.

The TCR was taken from a female donor with early-stage non-small cell lung cancer. The starting material was PBMCs, obtained at surgery. V usage is TRBV4-2 and J usage is TRBJ2-7; unclear D gene. The CDR3 loop is CASTPSRHTTYEQYF. CDR3 in DNA: TGTGCCAGCACCCCCAGTAGGCACACCACCTACGAGCAGTACTTC.